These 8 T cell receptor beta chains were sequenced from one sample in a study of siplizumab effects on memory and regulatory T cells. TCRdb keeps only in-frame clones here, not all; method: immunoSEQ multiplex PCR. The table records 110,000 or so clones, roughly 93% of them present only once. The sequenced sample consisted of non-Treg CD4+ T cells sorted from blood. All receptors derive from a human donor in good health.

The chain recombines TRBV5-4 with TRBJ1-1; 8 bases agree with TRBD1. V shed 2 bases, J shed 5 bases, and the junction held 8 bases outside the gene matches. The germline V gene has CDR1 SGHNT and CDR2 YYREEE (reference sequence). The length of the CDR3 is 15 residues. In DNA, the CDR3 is TGTGCCAGCAGCTTAGACAGGGGCTTAGGGACTGAAGCTTTCTTT. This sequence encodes CASSLDRGLGTEAFF. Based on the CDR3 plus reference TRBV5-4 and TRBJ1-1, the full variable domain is ETGVTQSPTHLIKTRGQQVTLRCSSQSGHNTVSWYQQALGQGPQFIFQYYREEENGRGNFPPRFSGLQFPNYSSELNVNALELDDSALYLCASSLDRGLGTEAFFGQGTRLTVV.

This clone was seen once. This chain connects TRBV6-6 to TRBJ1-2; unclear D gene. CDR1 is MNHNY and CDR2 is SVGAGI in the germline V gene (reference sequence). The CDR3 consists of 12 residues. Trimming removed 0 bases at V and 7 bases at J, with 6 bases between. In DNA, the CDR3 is TGTGCCAGCAGTTACTCGGGTGCTGGCTACACCTTC. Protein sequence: CASSYSGAGYTF.

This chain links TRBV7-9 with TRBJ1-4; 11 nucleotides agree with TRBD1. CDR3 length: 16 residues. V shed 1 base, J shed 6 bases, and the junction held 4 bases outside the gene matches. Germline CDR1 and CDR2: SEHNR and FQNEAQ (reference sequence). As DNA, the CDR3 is TGTGCCAGCAGCTTAGACCCGGGACAGGGGGATGAAAAACTGTTTTTT. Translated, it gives CASSLDPGQGDEKLFF.

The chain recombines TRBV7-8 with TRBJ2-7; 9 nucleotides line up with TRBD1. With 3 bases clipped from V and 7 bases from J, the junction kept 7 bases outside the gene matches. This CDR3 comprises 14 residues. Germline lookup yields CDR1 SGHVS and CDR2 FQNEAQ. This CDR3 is CASSLGQGEGEQYF. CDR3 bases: TGTGCCAGCAGCTTGGGACAGGGCGAGGGGGAGCAGTACTTC.

CDR3 protein: CASRGQGTNIQYF. The CDR3 DNA is TGTGCCAGCAGGGGACAGGGGACAAACATTCAGTACTTC. The chain is built from TRBV2 and TRBJ2-4, with TRBD1 matching 10 bases. The CDR3 spans 13 residues. Germline V gene data show CDR1 as SNHLY and CDR2 as FYNNEI. The V gene end was trimmed by 6 bases and the J gene end by 6 bases; junction bases not matched to a gene: 2. Drawing the rest from reference TRBV2 and TRBJ2-4, the complete variable domain is EPEVTQTPSHQVTQMGQEVILRCVPISNHLYFYWYRQILGQKVEFLVSFYNNEISEKSEIFDDQFSVERPDGSNFTLKIRSTKLEDSAMYFCASRGQGTNIQYFGAGTRLSVL.

CDR3 bases: TGTGCCAGCAGCCTTCAGGAGGACAGGGACCAAAACACTGAAGCTTTCTTT. It yields the protein CASSLQEDRDQNTEAFF. J is TRBJ1-1 and V is TRBV7-9; 8 nucleotides line up with TRBD1. Germline V gene lookup returns CDR1 SEHNR and CDR2 FQNEAQ (reference sequence). Germline trimming cut 5 bases from V and 2 bases from J; bases unmatched to any gene: 13. This CDR3 has 17 amino acids.

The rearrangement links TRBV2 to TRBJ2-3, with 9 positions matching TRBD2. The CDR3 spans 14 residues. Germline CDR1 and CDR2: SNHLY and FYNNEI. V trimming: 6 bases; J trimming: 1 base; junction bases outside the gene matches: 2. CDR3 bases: TGTGCCAGCAGGATAGCGGGGGGCACAGATACGCAGTATTTT. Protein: CASRIAGGTDTQYF.

The CDR3 nucleotides read TGCGCCAGCAGCTCGGACGCAAACAATGAGCAGTTCTTC. This encodes CASSSDANNEQFF. The rearrangement links TRBV5-1 to TRBJ2-1; D ambiguous. CDR3 length: 13 residues. Between the trimmed V and J ends, which lost 3 bases and 5 bases, there was a span of 9 bases. The germline gives CDR1 SGHRS, CDR2 YFSETQ.